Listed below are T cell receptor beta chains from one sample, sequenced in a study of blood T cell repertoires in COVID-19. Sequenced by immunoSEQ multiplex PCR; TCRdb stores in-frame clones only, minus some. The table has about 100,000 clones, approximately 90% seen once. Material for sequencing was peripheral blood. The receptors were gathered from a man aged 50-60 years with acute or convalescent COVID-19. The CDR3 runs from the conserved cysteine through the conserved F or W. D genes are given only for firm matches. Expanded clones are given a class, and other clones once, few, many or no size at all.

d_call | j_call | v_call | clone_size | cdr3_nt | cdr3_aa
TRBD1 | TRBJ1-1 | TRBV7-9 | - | TGTGCCAGCAGCACTCAGGGGGGTTCCACTGAAGCTTTCTTT | CASSTQGGSTEAFF
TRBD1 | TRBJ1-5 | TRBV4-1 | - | TGCGCCAGCAGCCAACCCGTCGCTGGACAGGGGCCTAGTCAGCCCCAGCATTTT | CASSQPVAGQGPSQPQHF
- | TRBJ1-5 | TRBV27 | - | TGTGCCAGCAGTCGATTTTCGACAGATAGCAATCAGCCCCAGCATTTT | CASSRFSTDSNQPQHF
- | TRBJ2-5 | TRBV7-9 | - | TGTGCCAGCAGCTTGTCCGGTCGAGGAGCGCTGGAGACCCAGTACTTC | CASSLSGRGALETQYF
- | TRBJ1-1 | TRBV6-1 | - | TGTGCCAGCAGTGAGAGGGGGAAGAACACTGAAGCTTTCTTT | CASSERGKNTEAFF
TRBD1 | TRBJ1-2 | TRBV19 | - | TGTGCCAGTAGGATGGACAGGGACTATGGCTACACCTTC | CASRMDRDYGYTF
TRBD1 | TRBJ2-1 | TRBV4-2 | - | TGTGCCAGCAGCCAAGATAGGGGCGGACAGGGGCCCAGGGGTGAGCAGTTCTTC | CASSQDRGGQGPRGEQFF
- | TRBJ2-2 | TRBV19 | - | TGTGCCAGTCTCCCCCCCCCGGTGGGGGGAAAGACCGGGGAGCTGTTTTTT | CASLPPPVGGKTGELFF
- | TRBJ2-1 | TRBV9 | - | TGTGCCAGCAGCGTATCCTTTCCCTCCTACAATGAGCAGTTCTTC | CASSVSFPSYNEQFF
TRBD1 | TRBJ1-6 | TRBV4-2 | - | TGTGCCAGCAGCCAAGGGCTCCGGGACAGGGAATCACCCCTCCACTTT | CASSQGLRDRESPLHF
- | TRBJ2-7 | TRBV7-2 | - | TGTGCCAGCAGCCCCCTAAGACAAGTTCTTGAGGAGCAGTACTTC | CASSPLRQVLEEQYF
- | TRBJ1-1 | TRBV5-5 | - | TGTGCCAGCAGCTTGGGTGGGGTACAGGCGAACACTGAAGCTTTCTTT | CASSLGGVQANTEAFF
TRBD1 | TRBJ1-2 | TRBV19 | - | TGTGCCAGTAACAGGGGGGAAGCTAACTATGGCTACACCTTC | CASNRGEANYGYTF
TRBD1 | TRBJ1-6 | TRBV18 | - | TGTGCCAGCTCACCACAGGGGGCCAATTCACCCCTCCACTTT | CASSPQGANSPLHF
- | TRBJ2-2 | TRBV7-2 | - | TGTGCCAGCAGCTTAATTGGCGGAGGGAACACCGGGGAGCTGTTTTTT | CASSLIGGGNTGELFF
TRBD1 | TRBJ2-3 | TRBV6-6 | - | TGTGCCAGCAGTCACCGGGACAGAGACACAGATACGCAGTATTTT | CASSHRDRDTDTQYF
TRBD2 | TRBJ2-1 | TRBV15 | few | TGTGCCACCAGCGGACAGCGGGGGGGTAGTAATGAGCAGTTCTTC | CATSGQRGGSNEQFF
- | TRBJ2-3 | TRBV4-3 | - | TGCGCCAGCAGCCGCATACTCTCAGGGGCAGATACGCAGTATTTT | CASSRILSGADTQYF
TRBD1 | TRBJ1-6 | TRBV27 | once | TGTGCCAGCAGTCCCGGGACAGGCAATTCACCCCTCCACTTT | CASSPGTGNSPLHF
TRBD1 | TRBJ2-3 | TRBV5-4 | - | TGTGCCAGCAGCTTGGACAGGGGCCCCGATACGCAGTATTTT | CASSLDRGPDTQYF
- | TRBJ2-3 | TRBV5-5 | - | TGTGCCAGCAGCTTGGTCGTCAGGCCAACCACAGATACGCAGTATTTT | CASSLVVRPTTDTQYF
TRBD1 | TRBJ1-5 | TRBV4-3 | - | TGCGCCAGCAGCCAAGACCCCAGGGGGGATCAGCCCCAGCATTTT | CASSQDPRGDQPQHF
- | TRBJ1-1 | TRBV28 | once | TGTGCCAGCAGAGCATCAGGGGTCGGCACTGAAGCTTTCTTT | CASRASGVGTEAFF
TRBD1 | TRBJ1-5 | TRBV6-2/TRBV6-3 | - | TGTGCCAGCAGTCCGACAGGGGGTAATCAGCCCCAGCATTTT | CASSPTGGNQPQHF
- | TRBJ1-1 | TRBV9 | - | TGTGCCAGCAGCGCAGGGGCAGACTCTACGGCTGAAGCTTTCTTT | CASSAGADSTAEAFF
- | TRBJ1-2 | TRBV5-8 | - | TGTGCCAGCAGCTTGGACCAACTTAACTATGGCTACACCTTC | CASSLDQLNYGYTF
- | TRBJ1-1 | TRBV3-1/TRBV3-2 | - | TGTGCCAGCAGCCAAGCTGGTAGGGGGACCGAAGCTTTCTTT | CASSQAGRGTEAFF
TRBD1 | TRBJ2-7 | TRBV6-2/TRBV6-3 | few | TGTGCCAGCAGTAACCAGGGGGCTTCTGACGAGCAGTACTTC | CASSNQGASDEQYF
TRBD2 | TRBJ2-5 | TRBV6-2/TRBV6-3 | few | TGTGCCAGCAGTTCGGCGGGGGGTCCACAAGAGACCCAGTACTTC | CASSSAGGPQETQYF
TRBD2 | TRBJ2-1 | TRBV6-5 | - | TGTGCCAGCAGCTATAGCGGGGGGGTATGGGAGCAGTTCTTC | CASSYSGGVWEQFF
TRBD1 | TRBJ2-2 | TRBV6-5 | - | TGTGCCAGCAGTCGGGACAGGATGAAAACCGGGGAGCTGTTTTTT | CASSRDRMKTGELFF
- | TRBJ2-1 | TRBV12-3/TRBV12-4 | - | TGTGCCAGCAGAAACAGGGTAACGAATGAGCAGTTCTTC | CASRNRVTNEQFF
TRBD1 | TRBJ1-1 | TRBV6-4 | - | TGTGCCAGCACCCGGGACAGGGGAAACACTGAAGCTTTCTTT | CASTRDRGNTEAFF
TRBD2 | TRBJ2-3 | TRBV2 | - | TGTGCCAGCACCCTGGGGGGGTCGGGGAGCACAGATACGCAGTATTTT | CASTLGGSGSTDTQYF
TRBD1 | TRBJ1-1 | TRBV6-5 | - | TGTGCCAGCAGTACCGGGACAGGGAACACTGAAGCTTTCTTT | CASSTGTGNTEAFF
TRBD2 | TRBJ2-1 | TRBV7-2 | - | TGTGCCAGCAGCCCGGGACTAGCGGAGGCCGGTGAGCAGTTCTTC | CASSPGLAEAGEQFF
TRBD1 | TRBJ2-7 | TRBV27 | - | TGTGCCAGCAGGACCCTGGGACAGGGGGCTACTGGATCCTACGAGCAGTACTTC | CASRTLGQGATGSYEQYF
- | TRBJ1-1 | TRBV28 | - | TGTGCCAGTTTACCGGGTTTTGGGACTCCTGAAGCTTTCTTT | CASLPGFGTPEAFF
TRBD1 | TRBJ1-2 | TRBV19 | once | TGTGCCAGTAGTATTGACAGGGGGCGCAGGTATGGCTACACCTTC | CASSIDRGRRYGYTF
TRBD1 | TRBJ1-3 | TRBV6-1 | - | TGTGCCAGCAGTGCAGGGGACAGGCCCTCAGGAAACACCATATATTTT | CASSAGDRPSGNTIYF
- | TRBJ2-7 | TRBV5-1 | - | TGCGCCAGCAGCTTGGCCGCGGGAAGAACCTACGAGCAGTACTTC | CASSLAAGRTYEQYF
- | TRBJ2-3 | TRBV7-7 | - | TGTGCCAGCAGCTTAAGGCAGGGTGACACAGATACGCAGTATTTT | CASSLRQGDTDTQYF
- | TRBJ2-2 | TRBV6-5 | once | TGTGCCAGCAGAACCGACAACCTGAACACCGGGGAGCTGTTTTTT | CASRTDNLNTGELFF
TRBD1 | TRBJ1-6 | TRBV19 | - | TGTGCCAGTAGTACAGGGGGGTCACGTTCACCCCTCCACTTT | CASSTGGSRSPLHF
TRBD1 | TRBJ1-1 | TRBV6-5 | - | TGTGCCAGCATTCTCCGACAGGGGTACACTGAAGCTTTCTTT | CASILRQGYTEAFF
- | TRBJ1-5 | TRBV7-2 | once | TGTGCCAGCAGCTTAGTCGGGGGGCTGAATCAGCCCCAGCATTTT | CASSLVGGLNQPQHF
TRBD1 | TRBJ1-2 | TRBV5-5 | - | TGTGCCAGCAGCCCGGGGACGGGACAGACTAACTATGGCTACACCTTC | CASSPGTGQTNYGYTF
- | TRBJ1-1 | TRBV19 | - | TGTGCCAGTAAAACCCTTGGACAGACCAACACTGAAGCTTTCTTT | CASKTLGQTNTEAFF
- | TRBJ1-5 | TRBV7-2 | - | TGTGCCAGCAGCCCCGGCAGGGGAAAAAGAGGCAATCAGCCCCAGCATTTT | CASSPGRGKRGNQPQHF
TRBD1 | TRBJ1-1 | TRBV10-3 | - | TGTGCCATCGGGACAGGGGGCGAGAACACTGAAGCTTTCTTT | CAIGTGGENTEAFF
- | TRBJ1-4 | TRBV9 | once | TGTGCCAGCAGCCGAGGGTCAACTAATGAAAAACTGTTTTTT | CASSRGSTNEKLFF
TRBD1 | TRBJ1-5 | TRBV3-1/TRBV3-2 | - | TGTGCCAGCAGCCTATCGACAGGGAGCAATCAGCCCCAGCATTTT | CASSLSTGSNQPQHF
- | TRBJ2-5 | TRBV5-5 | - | TGTGCCAGCAGCTTGCGAGTTGAGACCCAGTACTTC | CASSLRVETQYF